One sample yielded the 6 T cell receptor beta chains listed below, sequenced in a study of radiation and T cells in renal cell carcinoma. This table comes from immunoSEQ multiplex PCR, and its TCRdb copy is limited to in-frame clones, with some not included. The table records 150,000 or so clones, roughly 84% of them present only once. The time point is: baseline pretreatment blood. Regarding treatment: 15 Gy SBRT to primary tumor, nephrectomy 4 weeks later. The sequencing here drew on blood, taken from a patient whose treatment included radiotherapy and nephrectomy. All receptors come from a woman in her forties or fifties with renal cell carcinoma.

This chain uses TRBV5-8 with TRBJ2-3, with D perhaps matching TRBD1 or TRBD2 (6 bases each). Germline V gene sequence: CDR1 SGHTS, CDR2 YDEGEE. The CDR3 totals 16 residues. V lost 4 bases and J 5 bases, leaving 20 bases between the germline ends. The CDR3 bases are TGTGCCAGCAGCCAAGACCCCCCGGGGGCGGGAGATACGCAGTATTTT. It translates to CASSQDPPGAGDTQYF.

The CDR3 DNA reads as TGTGCCAGTAGTATTGGCAGCTATCAGCCCCAGCATTTT. Translating it yields CASSIGSYQPQHF. The V call is TRBV19, the J call TRBJ1-5; no definite D call. Trimming cost V 3 bases and J 5 bases, with 8 bases left between them. CDR1 and CDR2 (germline): LNHDA, SQIVND (reference sequence). CDR3 length: 13 amino acids.

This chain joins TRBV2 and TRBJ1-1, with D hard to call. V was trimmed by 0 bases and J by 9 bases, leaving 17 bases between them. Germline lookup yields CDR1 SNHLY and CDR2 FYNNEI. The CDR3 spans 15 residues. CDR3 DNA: TGTGCCAGCAGTGAAGCGGATCTTTGGTGGCCCCAAGCTTTCTTT. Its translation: CASSEADLWWPQAFF.

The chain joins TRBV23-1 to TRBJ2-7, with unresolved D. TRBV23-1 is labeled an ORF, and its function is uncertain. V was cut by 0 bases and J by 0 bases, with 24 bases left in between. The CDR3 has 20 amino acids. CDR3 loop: CASSQSWVSSPLYISYEQYF. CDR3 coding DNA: TGCGCCAGCAGTCAATCCTGGGTTAGCTCACCCTTATACATCTCCTACGAGCAGTACTTC.

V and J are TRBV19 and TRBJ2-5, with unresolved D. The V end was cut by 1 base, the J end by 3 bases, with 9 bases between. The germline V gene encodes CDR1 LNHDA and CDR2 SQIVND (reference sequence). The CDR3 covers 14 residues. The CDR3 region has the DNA TGTGCCAGTAGTATAGTTCTTCGGAAAGAGACCCAGTACTTC. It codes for CASSIVLRKETQYF.

The CDR3 here is CASSTGVNTGELFF. The DNA of the CDR3 is TGTGCCAGCAGTACAGGGGTGAACACCGGGGAGCTGTTTTTT. The chain employs TRBV7-9 and TRBJ2-2, with 7 bases aligning to TRBD1. The CDR3 loop spans 14 amino acids. The V gene's germline CDR1 is SEHNR and CDR2 FQNEAQ (reference sequence). The V segment lost 6 bases and the J segment 1 base; nucleotides outside the gene matches: 2.